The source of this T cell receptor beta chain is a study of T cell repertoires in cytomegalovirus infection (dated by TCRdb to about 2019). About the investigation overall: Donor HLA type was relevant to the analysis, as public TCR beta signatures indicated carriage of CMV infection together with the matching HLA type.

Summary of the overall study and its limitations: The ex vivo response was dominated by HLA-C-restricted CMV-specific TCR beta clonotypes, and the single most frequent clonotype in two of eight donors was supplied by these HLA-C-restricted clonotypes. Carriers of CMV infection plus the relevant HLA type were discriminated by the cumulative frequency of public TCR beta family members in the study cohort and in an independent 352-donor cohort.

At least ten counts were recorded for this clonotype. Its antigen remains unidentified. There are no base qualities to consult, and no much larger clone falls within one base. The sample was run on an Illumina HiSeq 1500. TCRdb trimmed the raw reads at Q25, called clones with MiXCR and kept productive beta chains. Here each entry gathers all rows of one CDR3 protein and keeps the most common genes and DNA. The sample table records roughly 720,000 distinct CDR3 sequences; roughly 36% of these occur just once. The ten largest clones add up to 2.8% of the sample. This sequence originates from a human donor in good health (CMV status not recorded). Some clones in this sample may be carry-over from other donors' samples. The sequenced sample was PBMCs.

CDR3 sequence: CASSNQGAVTGELFF. The DNA is TGTGCCAGCAGCAACCAGGGTGCGGTAACCGGGGAGCTGTTTTTT. The receptor chain draws on TRBV7-8 and TRBJ2-2; possibly the D gene is TRBD1, per 5 matching bases. The CDR3 runs 15 residues from the cysteine to the phenylalanine. Only the CDR3 portion is preserved as DNA: 45 bases, with reading frame beginning at the first base. CDR1 and CDR2 are drawn from the germline V gene: SGHVS, FQNEAQ. The germline ends are 15 bases apart after V is trimmed by 5 bases and J by 5 bases.